This T cell receptor beta chain was sequenced for a study of blood T cell repertoires in COVID-19. Study in general: COVID-19 samples collected from the United States, Italy and Spain covered acute and convalescent phases.

Trimming took off 6 bases at V and 3 bases at J, with 6 bases between the two ends. CDR1 and CDR2 (germline): MDHEN, SYDVKM. The CDR3 runs to 12 residues. The table lists this clone with a count of one. Authors' data handling: Reference gene primer amplification yielded estimated nucleated cell counts. Assay: immunoSEQ multiplex PCR; the TCRdb copy retains only in-frame clones and omits some. The DNA gave D and trimming, while V, J and clone size come from that table. The sample lists around 190,000 clones, roughly 88% occurring once. The chain combines TRBV28 with TRBJ2-1, with D perhaps matching TRBD2 (5 bases). Sequenced sample: peripheral blood. This receptor was obtained from a human donor in a cohort sampled during active COVID-19. CDR3 DNA sequence: TGTGCCAGCAGGAGGGACTACAATGAGCAGTTCTTC. Its protein is CASRRDYNEQFF.